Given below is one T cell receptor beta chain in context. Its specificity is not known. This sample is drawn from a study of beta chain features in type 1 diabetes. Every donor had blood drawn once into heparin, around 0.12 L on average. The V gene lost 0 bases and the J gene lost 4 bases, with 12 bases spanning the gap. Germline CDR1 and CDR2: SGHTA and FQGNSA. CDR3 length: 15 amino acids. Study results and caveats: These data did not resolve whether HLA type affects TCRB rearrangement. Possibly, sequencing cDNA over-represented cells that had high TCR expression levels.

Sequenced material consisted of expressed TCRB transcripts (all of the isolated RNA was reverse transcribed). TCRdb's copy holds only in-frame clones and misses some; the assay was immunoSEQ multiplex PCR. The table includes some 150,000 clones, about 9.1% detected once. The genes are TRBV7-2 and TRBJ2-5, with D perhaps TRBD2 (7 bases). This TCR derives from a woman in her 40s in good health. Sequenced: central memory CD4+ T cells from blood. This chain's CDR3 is CASSLAAGASETQYF. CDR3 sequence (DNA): TGTGCCAGCAGCTTAGCTGCGGGGGCGTCAGAGACCCAGTACTTC.